A selection of T cell receptor beta chains follows, all from one sample in a study of beta chain features in type 1 diabetes. Produced via immunoSEQ multiplex PCR; TCRdb's table is partial and in-frame only. This table holds about 48,000 clones, less than 55% found once. The sample taken for sequencing was Tregs from blood. Receptor source: a man aged 30 to 45 with type 1 diabetes. The CDR3 runs from the conserved cysteine through the conserved F or W. Fields, in order: V gene, J gene, clone size, D gene, CDR3 length, CDR3 protein, CDR3 DNA. A D gene is named only where the DNA matches it firmly. Clone sizes are given selectively: once, few, many, or a class where the clone is expanded.

V gene: TRBV28
J gene: TRBJ2-4
clone size: few
D gene: TRBD2
CDR3 length: 13
CDR3 protein: CASRGLAGRIQYF
CDR3 DNA: TGTGCCAGCAGAGGACTAGCGGGACGCATTCAGTACTTC

V gene: TRBV6-6
J gene: TRBJ2-3
clone size: NA
D gene: TRBD2
CDR3 length: 15
CDR3 protein: CASSYSAGGMNTQYF
CDR3 DNA: TGTGCCAGCAGTTACAGCGCGGGAGGAATGAATACGCAGTATTTT

V gene: TRBV6-5
J gene: TRBJ2-5
clone size: NA
D gene: TRBD1
CDR3 length: 15
CDR3 protein: CASKGTGEYQETQYF
CDR3 DNA: TGTGCCAGCAAAGGGACAGGAGAATACCAAGAGACCCAGTACTTC

V gene: TRBV27
J gene: TRBJ2-2
clone size: NA
D gene: NA
CDR3 length: 13
CDR3 protein: CASSSRSAGELFF
CDR3 DNA: TGTGCCAGCAGTTCTAGAAGCGCCGGGGAGCTGTTTTTT

V gene: TRBV7-9
J gene: TRBJ2-7
clone size: NA
D gene: NA
CDR3 length: 15
CDR3 protein: CASSPSQNRVSEQYF
CDR3 DNA: TGTGCCAGCAGCCCATCGCAGAACAGGGTTTCCGAGCAGTACTTC

V gene: TRBV18
J gene: TRBJ2-3
clone size: NA
D gene: NA
CDR3 length: 12
CDR3 protein: CASSPERDTQYF
CDR3 DNA: TGTGCCAGCTCACCGGAGCGAGATACGCAGTATTTT

V gene: TRBV7-3
J gene: TRBJ2-1
clone size: NA
D gene: TRBD2
CDR3 length: 19
CDR3 protein: CASSPQGASGRRSYNEQFF
CDR3 DNA: TGTGCCAGCAGCCCGCAAGGGGCTAGCGGGAGAAGGTCCTACAATGAGCAGTTCTTC

V gene: TRBV2
J gene: TRBJ1-1
clone size: NA
D gene: NA
CDR3 length: 13
CDR3 protein: CASTNSLNTEAFF
CDR3 DNA: TGTGCCAGCACCAATAGCCTGAACACTGAAGCTTTCTTT

V gene: TRBV9
J gene: TRBJ2-5
clone size: NA
D gene: NA
CDR3 length: 14
CDR3 protein: CASSVGGEGETQYF
CDR3 DNA: TGTGCCAGCAGCGTAGGCGGGGAAGGAGAGACCCAGTACTTC

V gene: TRBV5-1
J gene: TRBJ1-1
clone size: once
D gene: NA
CDR3 length: 13
CDR3 protein: CASKGWANTEAFF
CDR3 DNA: TGCGCCAGCAAGGGGTGGGCGAACACTGAAGCTTTCTTT

V gene: TRBV4-1
J gene: TRBJ2-1
clone size: NA
D gene: NA
CDR3 length: 14
CDR3 protein: CASSQEEPPDEQFF
CDR3 DNA: TGCGCCAGCAGCCAAGAAGAGCCTCCCGATGAGCAGTTCTTC

V gene: TRBV7-3
J gene: TRBJ2-2
clone size: few
D gene: TRBD2
CDR3 length: 15
CDR3 protein: CASSPLAENTGELFF
CDR3 DNA: TGTGCCAGCAGCCCGCTAGCGGAAAACACCGGGGAGCTGTTTTTT

V gene: TRBV7-9
J gene: TRBJ2-2
clone size: NA
D gene: NA
CDR3 length: 14
CDR3 protein: CASSLGSSTGELFF
CDR3 DNA: TGTGCCAGCAGCCTAGGAAGTAGCACCGGGGAGCTGTTTTTT

V gene: TRBV29-1
J gene: TRBJ2-3
clone size: NA
D gene: NA
CDR3 length: 13
CDR3 protein: CSVEWVSTYTQYF
CDR3 DNA: TGCAGCGTTGAATGGGTTAGCACATATACGCAGTATTTT

V gene: TRBV10-3
J gene: TRBJ2-5
clone size: few
D gene: TRBD1
CDR3 length: 14
CDR3 protein: CAISTTGGEETQYF
CDR3 DNA: TGTGCCATCAGTACCACAGGGGGCGAAGAGACCCAGTACTTC

V gene: TRBV7-9
J gene: TRBJ2-2
clone size: few
D gene: TRBD2
CDR3 length: 15
CDR3 protein: CASSLGGRNTGELFF
CDR3 DNA: TGTGCCAGCAGCTTGGGCGGGAGGAACACCGGGGAGCTGTTTTTT

V gene: TRBV5-1
J gene: TRBJ2-1
clone size: few
D gene: TRBD1
CDR3 length: 14
CDR3 protein: CASSLRTGANEQFF
CDR3 DNA: TGCGCCAGCAGCTTACGGACAGGGGCAAATGAGCAGTTCTTC

V gene: TRBV11-3
J gene: TRBJ2-5
clone size: NA
D gene: TRBD2
CDR3 length: 13
CDR3 protein: CASSFTGGETQYF
CDR3 DNA: TGTGCCAGCAGCTTTACGGGGGGTGAGACCCAGTACTTC

V gene: TRBV2
J gene: TRBJ1-6
clone size: NA
D gene: NA
CDR3 length: 16
CDR3 protein: CASSEGWDIRNSPLHF
CDR3 DNA: TGTGCCAGCAGTGAAGGTTGGGACATAAGGAATTCACCCCTCCACTTT

V gene: TRBV11-3
J gene: TRBJ2-3
clone size: NA
D gene: TRBD2
CDR3 length: 14
CDR3 protein: CASSSSGSGDTQYF
CDR3 DNA: TGTGCCAGCAGCTCTAGCGGGAGTGGAGATACGCAGTATTTT

V gene: TRBV2
J gene: TRBJ2-1
clone size: few
D gene: NA
CDR3 length: 13
CDR3 protein: CASAASSYNEQFF
CDR3 DNA: TGTGCCAGCGCCGCGAGCTCCTACAATGAGCAGTTCTTC

V gene: TRBV7-9
J gene: TRBJ1-3
clone size: NA
D gene: NA
CDR3 length: 13
CDR3 protein: CASSLAVENTIYF
CDR3 DNA: TGTGCCAGCAGCTTAGCAGTAGAAAACACCATATATTTT

V gene: TRBV18
J gene: TRBJ1-2
clone size: few
D gene: TRBD1
CDR3 length: 14
CDR3 protein: CASSSRGGNSGYTF
CDR3 DNA: TGTGCCAGCTCGTCCAGAGGGGGCAATTCCGGCTACACCTTC

V gene: TRBV2
J gene: TRBJ1-5
clone size: NA
D gene: NA
CDR3 length: 15
CDR3 protein: CASSRSRLPDQPQHF
CDR3 DNA: TGTGCCAGCAGCCGAAGCCGGTTACCTGATCAGCCCCAGCATTTT

V gene: TRBV27
J gene: TRBJ2-1
clone size: few
D gene: TRBD1
CDR3 length: 17
CDR3 protein: CASSRRFGTDVYNEQFF
CDR3 DNA: TGTGCCAGCAGCCGCCGCTTTGGGACAGACGTCTACAATGAGCAGTTCTTC

V gene: TRBV7-9
J gene: TRBJ2-5
clone size: NA
D gene: NA
CDR3 length: 13
CDR3 protein: CASSPLLGETQYF
CDR3 DNA: TGTGCCAGCAGCCCCCTTCTCGGGGAGACCCAGTACTTC

V gene: TRBV11-3
J gene: TRBJ2-2
clone size: NA
D gene: NA
CDR3 length: 14
CDR3 protein: CASLNGRVAGELFF
CDR3 DNA: TGTGCCAGCCTTAATGGGAGAGTGGCTGGGGAGCTGTTTTTT

V gene: TRBV27
J gene: TRBJ2-7
clone size: NA
D gene: NA
CDR3 length: 13
CDR3 protein: CASSQMGAGEQYF
CDR3 DNA: TGTGCCAGCAGCCAGATGGGGGCAGGGGAGCAGTACTTC

V gene: TRBV29-1
J gene: TRBJ1-1
clone size: few
D gene: TRBD1
CDR3 length: 14
CDR3 protein: CSVQSGQENTEAFF
CDR3 DNA: TGCAGCGTGCAATCGGGACAGGAGAACACTGAAGCTTTCTTT

V gene: TRBV5-1
J gene: TRBJ1-5
clone size: NA
D gene: NA
CDR3 length: 13
CDR3 protein: CASSTGGDQPQHF
CDR3 DNA: TGCGCCAGCTCTACGGGGGGAGATCAGCCCCAGCATTTT

V gene: TRBV5-5
J gene: TRBJ2-3
clone size: NA
D gene: TRBD2
CDR3 length: 16
CDR3 protein: CASSLGRGTSTDTQYF
CDR3 DNA: TGTGCCAGCAGCTTGGGGCGGGGGACCAGCACAGATACGCAGTATTTT

V gene: TRBV7-2
J gene: TRBJ1-4
clone size: few
D gene: NA
CDR3 length: 19
CDR3 protein: CASSSLKLRGGLYGEKLFF
CDR3 DNA: TGTGCCAGCAGCTCCCTTAAGCTCAGGGGTGGGTTGTATGGTGAAAAACTGTTTTTT